This TCR beta chain emerged from a study of shared clonotypes between healthy human individuals. This clone has just a few counts. The data were produced by immunoSEQ multiplex PCR, yet TCRdb's version contains in-frame clones alone and is incomplete. There are over 2 million clones in the sample; about 95% occur only once, and 0.13% lies in the top ten. Material for sequencing was naive CD4+ T cells sorted from blood. Described subset: CD45RA+ positively selected. This receptor was identified in a man between 18 and 35 years old in good health.

Written as DNA, the CDR3 is TGTGCCAGCATCCTGGTAGGGGCGGGAGGCTACACCTTC. Translating gives CASILVGAGGYTF. The chain carries TRBV2 and TRBJ1-2; tentative D call: TRBD1 (5 bases). CDR3 size: 13 residues. Germline V gene data show CDR1 as SNHLY and CDR2 as FYNNEI. V lost 7 bases, J lost 8 bases, and 17 bases lay in between. Complete variable domain (other parts from reference TRBV2 and TRBJ1-2): EPEVTQTPSHQVTQMGQEVILRCVPISNHLYFYWYRQILGQKVEFLVSFYNNEISEKSEIFDDQFSVERPDGSNFTLKIRSTKLEDSAMYFCASILVGAGGYTFGSGTRLTVV.